This T cell receptor (beta chain) was identified during a study of T cells in Graves' hyperthyroidism and ophthalmopathy (dated by TCRdb to the late 2010s). About the investigation overall: Peripheral blood was collected at initial diagnosis, before any treatment. The roughly 100 discovery patients were randomly divided into training and test sets at a 7:3 ratio. Prospective prediction of ophthalmopathy was tested in an independent validation cohort consisting of fewer than 20 hyperthyroidism patients and around 17 patients who later progressed to ophthalmopathy. TCR Vbeta CDR3 sequencing of around 130 peripheral blood samples (over 40 ophthalmopathy, approximately 80 hyperthyroidism and approximately 17 progressor patients) is reported in the paper. TCR V-J signatures able to tell the groups apart were searched for in a discovery cohort of 95 to 100 patients, of whom around 43 had Graves' ophthalmopathy and more than 55 had stable Graves' hyperthyroidism. In about six Graves' hyperthyroidism patients, the study also compared T-cell repertoires from thyroid tissue with T-cell repertoires from blood. Following sampling, methimazole starting at 30 mg daily was given to hyperthyroidism patients, and high-dose intravenous methylprednisolone was given to ophthalmopathy patients.

Graves' hyperthyroidism was defined as stable when no progression to ophthalmopathy occurred over 18 months of follow-up. Hyperthyroidism patients were newly diagnosed, with disease duration under 2 months, and aged 18 to 65 years. Patients with uncontrolled infections, other autoimmune diseases, pregnancy or lactation were excluded. Clinical symptoms, serum thyroxine and TRAb, thyroid ultrasound, and orbital computed tomography formed the basis for the diagnoses. Ficoll-Paque density gradient centrifugation was used to isolate PBMCs from approximately 10 ml of fresh peripheral blood. Total RNA was extracted using Trizol reagent, and RNA quality was assessed on an Agilent 2100 Bioanalyzer. Worth noting for this clonotype: The clone's antigen remains unknown. It has no much larger one-base neighbor in the sample; base qualities were not kept.

Beyond this particular receptor, the publication reports: Ophthalmopathy was separated from stable hyperthyroidism by a 13 V-J signature model, with 87.88% sensitivity and about 81% specificity obtained in cross-validation and 80%/75% obtained in testing. No statistical method was used to set the sample size in advance, and investigators knew the group allocation. In validation, progression to ophthalmopathy was predicted by the model with roughly 71% sensitivity and around 75% specificity, a median of 6.5 months before onset. Most expanded thyroid clonotypes (frequency above 0.001) were also detected in blood, suggesting blood repertoires may reflect thyroid immune responses.

TCR beta CDR3 regions were amplified from RNA transcripts. The first round of RT-PCR for the TCR CDR3 was performed with the HTBI primer set and the Qiagen OneStep RT-PCR kit. The libraries were constructed in a second round of multiplex PCR and then size-selected and purified. The libraries were sequenced on an Illumina HiSeq2000 using paired-end 100 bp reads. As for the original processing: SOAPnuke was used to process the raw data, throwing out any read that contained adapters or uncalled bases, had a mean Phred below 15, or lacked an exact constant-primer or identifier match. COPE v1.2.5 was used to merge the high-quality paired reads, and each unique nucleotide sequence was defined as a clonotype. Clonotypes were aligned to IMGT TRBV, TRBD and TRBJ reference segments using MiTCR v1.1. Analysis was restricted to V-J combinations with a frequency above 0.0001, which covered 99.2% of repertoires. A TCS score was defined as the ratio between F50 (clonal expansion) and ExV (chaos), using BLOSUM62-based TCRdist between CDR3 peptides within each V-J. Welch's t-statistics and random forest reduced approximately 520 V-J features to 13, which were used in a naive Bayes classifier (R e1071). The public sequencing data were trimmed at Q25 with fastp and processed into clonotypes with MiXCR by TCRdb, which kept only in-frame beta chains. CDR3 protein sequences are deduplicated, and each keeps its most common genes and DNA. The V and J calls here are based on TCRdb, not the publication. Here the sample has hundreds of thousands of distinct CDR3 sequences; approximately 14% occur a single time. Around 14% of the sample goes to the ten largest clones.

The cysteine opens and the phenylalanine closes a CDR3 of 12 amino acids. The kept DNA is CDR3 alone, 36 bases in frame from the first base. V lost 10 bases and J lost 6 bases; the stretch between them is 14 bases long. Material for sequencing was blood. In this chain, TRBV12-3 or TRBV12-4 is recombined with TRBJ2-3, with TRBD2 perhaps the D gene, on 5 matching bases. This clonotype originated in a woman aged 18-29 years with Graves' hyperthyroidism. CDR3 loop: CAIQPEVDTQYF. The DNA sequence is TGTGCCATCCAGCCGGAGGTGGATACGCAGTATTTT.